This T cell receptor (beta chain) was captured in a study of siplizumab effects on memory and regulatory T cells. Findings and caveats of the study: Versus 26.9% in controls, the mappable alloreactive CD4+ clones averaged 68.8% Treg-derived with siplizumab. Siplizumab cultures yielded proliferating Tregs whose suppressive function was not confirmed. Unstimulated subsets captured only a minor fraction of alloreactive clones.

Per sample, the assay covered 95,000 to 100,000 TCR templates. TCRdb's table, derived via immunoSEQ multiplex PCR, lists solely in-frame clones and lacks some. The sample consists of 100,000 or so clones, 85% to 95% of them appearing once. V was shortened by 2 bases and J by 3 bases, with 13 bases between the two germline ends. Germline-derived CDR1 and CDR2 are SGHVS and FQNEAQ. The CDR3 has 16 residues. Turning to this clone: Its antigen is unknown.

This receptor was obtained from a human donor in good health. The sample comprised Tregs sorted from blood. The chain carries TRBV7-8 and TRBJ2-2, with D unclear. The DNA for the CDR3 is TGTGCCAGCAGCTTAAAATACCTATACGACACCGGGGAGCTGTTTTTT. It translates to CASSLKYLYDTGELFF.